This TCR beta chain is from a study of cytomegalovirus exposure and HLA in healthy donors. This CDR3 spans 15 amino acids. Germline CDR1 and CDR2: SGHDN and FVKESK. Trimming cost V 2 bases and J 0 bases, with 9 bases left between them. Primers for the PCR totalled 60 Vbeta and 13 Jbeta. Libraries were prepared by immunoSEQ multiplex PCR; TCRdb keeps only in-frame clonotypes and omits some of them. The sample comprises about 130,000 clones, 79% of which are singletons, and 6.5% to 8% rests with the top ten. What was sequenced was PBMCs. The receptor comes from a man aged 35-49 years in good health and CMV-seropositive. The chain recombines TRBV14 with TRBJ2-3; unclear D gene. The CDR3 is CASSQWVASTDTQYF. The CDR3 region has the DNA TGTGCCAGCAGCCAATGGGTAGCAAGCACAGATACGCAGTATTTT.